This entry features one T cell receptor beta chain sequence. This record comes from a study of shared clonotypes between healthy human individuals. Repertoires were generated with immunoSEQ multiplex PCR, while TCRdb's copy carries only in-frame clones and drops some. The sample lists about 2.4 million clones; roughly 93% were seen once. CDR1 and CDR2 (germline): SGHRS, YFSETQ. This CDR3 region has 14 residues. The germline V and J ends were trimmed by 0 bases and 1 base, with 6 bases remaining between them. This TCR derives from a man between 18 and 29 years old in good health. Some clones in this sample may be carry-over from other donors' samples. The sequenced sample was naive CD4+ T cells from PBMCs. The sample's subset: CD45RA+ positively selected. V and J are TRBV5-1 and TRBJ2-3; D unresolved. The CDR3 reads CASSLGYGTDTQYF. The CDR3 DNA reads as TGCGCCAGCAGCTTGGGATATGGCACAGATACGCAGTATTTT.